What follows is one T cell receptor (beta chain) and its context. TCRdb re-analysed the 5' RACE reads in MiXCR, keeping a single row per CDR3 protein. This sample has about 290,000 distinct CDR3 sequences, with 15% to 20% found just once. The data stem from a study of T-cell memory formation after mild COVID-19. The V and J ends lost 6 bases and 4 bases, in that order; junction bases with no gene match: 3. This CDR3 is 15 amino acids long. Sequenced material: PBMCs or a T cell subset sorted from them (not recorded which). The V call is TRBV12-3 or TRBV12-4, the J call TRBJ2-2; 12 positions match TRBD2. The source of this sequence is a man between 18 and 35 years old who had mild COVID-19 (a few samples of this study predate the infection). Cell type and time point are not known. The CDR3 protein is CASSWTSGVTGELFF. The CDR3 coding sequence is TGTGCCAGCAGCTGGACTAGCGGGGTCACCGGGGAGCTGTTTTTT.